The entry below gives a single T cell receptor (beta chain) sequence along with its context. The sample belongs to a study of blood T cells in healthy people across ages. The use of a sample-barcoded 5' primer and a J-beta primer mix characterized a second PCR of roughly 6 to 12 cycles. Per-sample output comprised a minimum of 2.5 million paired-end reads containing CDR3. In TCRdb, the 5' RACE reads were re-called with MiXCR into one record per CDR3 protein. The table includes around 1,000,000 distinct CDR3 sequences, roughly a quarter detected once. Germline V CDR1 and CDR2: LGHDT, YNNKEL (reference sequence). Deletions cut 0 bases from V and 0 bases from J, with 9 bases between. The CDR3 length is 16 residues. Separately, the same data were catalogued under a study of T cells of mothers and their children.

This TCR came from a girl aged 2-15 years in good health. The chain has TRBV3-1 and TRBJ2-4; D not resolved. The material sequenced was blood. The DNA for the CDR3 is TGTGCCAGCAGCCAAGATCCCGCGGTAGCCAAAAACATTCAGTACTTC. It encodes CASSQDPAVAKNIQYF. Full variable domain (remainder filled in from reference TRBV3-1 and TRBJ2-4): DTAVSQTPKYLVTQMGNDKSIKCEQNLGHDTMYWYKQDSKKFLKIMFSYNNKELIINETVPNRFSPKSPDKAHLNLHINSLELGDSAVYFCASSQDPAVAKNIQYFGAGTRLSVL.